The 27 T cell receptor beta chains reported below all come from one sample, sequenced in a study of cytomegalovirus exposure and HLA in healthy donors. PCR employed 60 Vbeta and 13 Jbeta primers. The data were produced by immunoSEQ multiplex PCR, yet TCRdb's version contains in-frame clones alone and is incomplete. This sample has 100,000 to 150,000 clones, with around three quarters found just once. Sequenced sample: PBMCs. These receptors all stem from a middle-aged man in good health and CMV-seronegative.

V and J are TRBV7-2 and TRBJ2-7; the match to TRBD1 covers 9 bases. This CDR3 spans 19 amino acids. CDR1 and CDR2 from the germline V gene are SGHTA and FQGNSA. V shed 5 bases and J 2 bases; nucleotides not matched to a gene: 19. The CDR3: CASSGPSATGGGLAYEQYF. In DNA, the CDR3 is TGTGCCAGCAGCGGACCCTCGGCGACAGGGGGTGGACTAGCCTACGAGCAGTACTTC.

Only a few counts were recorded for this clone. The CDR3 reads CASSGTHQETQYF. The CDR3 DNA follows: TGCGCCAGCAGCGGGACACACCAAGAGACCCAGTACTTC. The V and J genes are TRBV5-1 and TRBJ2-5; perhaps TRBD1 as D (6 bases). CDR3 size: 13 residues. Germline-derived CDR1 and CDR2 are SGHRS and YFSETQ. Trimming left V 4 bases short and J 0 bases short, with 7 bases between.

The chain joins TRBV10-3 to TRBJ2-7; tentative D call: TRBD2 (7 bases). Trimming shortened V by 9 bases and J by 1 base, and 22 bases separated the two germline ends. The CDR3 has 16 residues. Germline CDR1 is ENHRY and CDR2 is SYGVKD. CDR3 DNA: TGTGCCATTAAGGGGGGGCGGGACTACCTGTCCTACGAGCAGTACTTC. It is translated as CAIKGGRDYLSYEQYF.

V usage is TRBV7-2 and J usage is TRBJ2-7, with 9 bases lining up with TRBD2. This CDR3 is built from 15 residues. The V and J ends lost 1 base and 2 bases, in that order; junction bases with no gene match: 3. The germline V gene has CDR1 SGHTA and CDR2 FQGNSA. CDR3 amino acids: CASSLGGTSTYEQYF. DNA of the CDR3: TGTGCCAGCAGCTTAGGAGGGACTAGCACCTACGAGCAGTACTTC.

The chain combines TRBV14 with TRBJ1-1; D call uncertain. CDR1 and CDR2 (germline): SGHDN, FVKESK. The V and J ends lost 1 base and 1 base respectively, with 10 bases between them. CDR3 size: 15 residues. In nucleotides, the CDR3 is TGTGCCAGCAGCCAAGTTTACAGCCAGAACACTGAAGCTTTCTTT. Protein sequence: CASSQVYSQNTEAFF.

CDR3 DNA sequence: TGTGCCAGCTCAAGGACAGGGTTTTACAATGAGCAGTTCTTC. As protein: CASSRTGFYNEQFF. The chain joins TRBV18 to TRBJ2-1; 8 bases map to TRBD1. Germline V lookup: CDR1 KGHSH, CDR2 LQKENI. The V segment lost 5 bases and the J segment 4 bases; nucleotides outside the gene matches: 4. This CDR3 region has 14 residues.

The chain has TRBV5-4 and TRBJ1-1; 7 positions match TRBD1. Germline CDR1 and CDR2: SGHNT and YYREEE (reference sequence). Trimming removed 3 bases from V and 4 bases from J; junction bases left unmatched: 12. This CDR3 region has 16 residues. CDR3 sequence (DNA): TGTGCCAGCAGCTCCAACAGGGGCCGCGTGGGCACTGAAGCTTTCTTT. This sequence encodes CASSSNRGRVGTEAFF.

This clone was detected a few times. The J gene is TRBJ1-2, the V gene TRBV7-9, with D perhaps TRBD1 (6 bases). Deletions cut 5 bases from V and 9 bases from J, with 16 bases between. The germline gives CDR1 SEHNR, CDR2 FQNEAQ (reference sequence). The CDR3 covers 13 residues. CDR3 bases: TGTGCCAGCAGCCAGGGGCCAGGCCTAAGCTACACCTTC. Protein: CASSQGPGLSYTF.

The chain is built from TRBV29-1 and TRBJ2-3; maybe TRBD1 (6 bases). Trimming cost V 0 bases and J 2 bases, with 18 bases left between them. The CDR3 is 17 residues long. Germline lookup yields CDR1 SQVTM and CDR2 ANQGSEA. CDR3 region: CSVEDPGRGIPTDTQYF. The CDR3 bases are TGCAGCGTTGAAGATCCTGGCAGGGGCATACCCACAGATACGCAGTATTTT.

This clone was picked up one time. The V and J genes are TRBV21-1 and TRBJ1-4; the table's D call of TRBD1 was not tested on the DNA. TRBV21-1 is a pseudogene locus. This CDR3 region has 16 residues. The CDR3 DNA reads as TGTGCCAGCAGCAAAATCCCCCCGGGACAGAATGAAAAACTGTTTTTT. Its translation: CASSKIPPGQNEKLFF.

A few counts support this clone. Different DNA sequences within this sample yield the same CDR3. The chain employs TRBV12-2 and TRBJ2-7; TRBD1, as called in the table, went unchecked against the DNA. TRBV12-2 is termed a pseudogene. The CDR3 runs 17 residues. CDR3 coding DNA: TGTGCAAGTCGCTTAGTTCCCGGGACAGCCATCTCCTACGAGCAGTACTTC. Residues: CASRLVPGTAISYEQYF.

The genes are TRBV2 and TRBJ1-5; possible D gene TRBD1, 6 bases. The CDR3 contains 15 residues. Looked up from germline, CDR1 is SNHLY and CDR2 is FYNNEI. The V end lost 5 bases, the J end lost 7 bases, and 18 bases lay between the germline ends. CDR3 amino acids: CASSTARGAEQPQHF. The CDR3 coding sequence is TGTGCCAGCAGTACGGCCCGGGGGGCAGAGCAGCCCCAGCATTTT.

The gene calls are TRBV5-5 and TRBJ2-7; D may be TRBD1 (5 bases). The CDR3 totals 12 residues. Trimming took 1 base from V and 3 from J, leaving 5 bases between them. Germline V CDR1 and CDR2: SGHKS, YYEKEE (reference sequence). DNA of the CDR3: TGTGCCAGCAGCTTGACAGGCTACGAGCAGTACTTC. Encoded protein: CASSLTGYEQYF.

This chain's CDR3 is CASSLNRGRTGELFF. CDR3 bases: TGTGCCAGCAGCTTAAACAGGGGACGAACCGGGGAGCTGTTTTTT. The chain couples TRBV13 to TRBJ2-2; 7 positions agree with TRBD1. Germline V gives CDR1 PRHDT, CDR2 FYEKMQ (reference sequence). CDR3 length: 15 amino acids. Trimming removed 2 bases from V and 5 bases from J; junction bases left unmatched: 5.

This sequence joins TRBV7-2 and TRBJ2-1; D is perhaps TRBD2 (6 bases). The CDR3 runs 15 residues. Deletions cut 5 bases from V and 8 bases from J, with 19 bases between. Germline V lookup: CDR1 SGHTA, CDR2 FQGNSA. CDR3 in DNA: TGTGCCAGCAGCCCAGGAGGGGCCCTAGGGTATGAGCAGTTCTTC. Protein product: CASSPGGALGYEQFF.

This chain uses TRBV23-1 with TRBJ1-5; D unresolved. TRBV23-1 is noted as an ORF with a role that remains uncertain. CDR3 length: 18 residues. Trimming cost V 8 bases and J 2 bases, with 25 bases left between them. The CDR3 nucleotides read TGCGCCAGCCCCAGGCCGGAGTCGTTCCATAGCGGCAATCAGCCCCAGCATTTT. Amino acids: CASPRPESFHSGNQPQHF.

The chain recombines TRBV4-3 with TRBJ2-6, with 8 positions matching TRBD2. The CDR3 has 19 amino acids. Germline V CDR1 and CDR2: LGHNA, YSLEER. V shed 0 bases, J shed 1 base, and the junction held 8 bases outside the gene matches. In nucleotides, the CDR3 is TGCGCCAGCAGCCAAGATTTGGGGGGACTAGTATCTGGGGCCAACGTCCTGACTTTC. Translation gives CASSQDLGGLVSGANVLTF.

The V and J genes are TRBV9 and TRBJ1-6, with TRBD1 matching 7 bases. The CDR3 contains 15 residues. V shed 0 bases and J 7 bases; nucleotides not matched to a gene: 4. Germline V gene lookup returns CDR1 SGDLS and CDR2 YYNGEE. DNA for the CDR3: TGTGCCAGCAGCGTAGGCCGACAGGGAAATTCACCCCTCCACTTT. It codes for CASSVGRQGNSPLHF. Filled out from reference TRBV9 and TRBJ1-6, the complete variable domain reads DSGVTQTPKHLITATGQRVTLRCSPRSGDLSVYWYQQSLDQGLQFLIQYYNGEERAKGNILERFSAQQFPDLHSELNLSSLELGDSALYFCASSVGRQGNSPLHFGNGTRLTVT.

The rearrangement links TRBV6-5 to TRBJ2-3; D might be TRBD1 (5 bases). CDR3 size: 14 residues. CDR1 and CDR2 from the germline V gene are MNHEY and SVGAGI. V dropped 2 bases and J dropped 2 bases, with 8 bases sitting between them. Here the CDR3 reads CASSYTTDTDTQYF. CDR3 sequence (DNA): TGTGCCAGCAGTTACACGACAGACACAGATACGCAGTATTTT.

V gene TRBV18 combines with J gene TRBJ1-2; TRBD1 matches at 11 bases. Germline CDR1 KGHSH, CDR2 LQKENI. The V and J ends lost 3 bases and 7 bases, in that order; junction bases with no gene match: 10. This CDR3 is built from 16 residues. The CDR3 protein is CASSPGQGVHMGGYTF. The CDR3, as DNA: TGTGCCAGCTCACCGGGACAGGGGGTCCATATGGGTGGCTACACCTTC.

With regard to this clone: Sequence at one end of the junction differs from germline and may be a read error. The rearrangement uses TRBV5-1 and TRBJ2-5, with 9 nucleotides matching TRBD2. The CDR3 spans 16 residues. Germline CDR1 SGHRS, CDR2 YFSETQ. The CDR3 DNA follows: TGCGCCAGCAGCCAAATAGCGGGGGCCCTCCAAGGGACCCAGTACTTC. This sequence encodes CASSQIAGALQGTQYF.

This clone has just a few counts. Other DNA sequences in this sample translate to the same CDR3. V usage is TRBV11-2 and J usage is TRBJ2-7; 11 positions agree with TRBD1. Looked up from germline, CDR1 is SGHAT and CDR2 is FQNNGV. V was pared by 5 bases and J by 7 bases, with 7 bases of the junction left unmatched. The length of the CDR3 is 14 residues. The chain's CDR3 is CASSPDRGLGEQYF. DNA for the CDR3: TGTGCCAGCAGCCCGGACAGGGGGCTAGGAGAGCAGTACTTC.

This clone was observed a single time. The J gene is TRBJ2-2, the V gene TRBV9; TRBD1 matches at 8 bases. This CDR3 contains 15 residues. With V trimmed by 1 base and J by 5 bases, 4 bases remained unmatched. Germline-derived CDR1 and CDR2 are SGDLS and YYNGEE. CDR3 in DNA: TGTGCCAGCAGCGTACAGGGGGCAGGTACCGGGGAGCTGTTTTTT. It is translated as CASSVQGAGTGELFF.

The chain couples TRBV28 to TRBJ2-7; D is unresolved. The CDR3 is 14 amino acids. Trimming shortened V by 2 bases and J by 1 base, and 9 bases separated the two germline ends. Per germline, CDR1 MDHEN and CDR2 SYDVKM. DNA for the CDR3: TGTGCCAGCAGTTTAACTGCAGGTTCCTACGAGCAGTACTTC. This translates into CASSLTAGSYEQYF. The full variable domain, rest sourced from reference TRBV28 and TRBJ2-7, is DVKVTQSSRYLVKRTGEKVFLECVQDMDHENMFWYRQDPGLGLRLIYFSYDVKMKEKGDIPEGYSVSREKKERFSLILESASTNQTSMYLCASSLTAGSYEQYFGPGTRLTVT.

The rearrangement uses TRBV4-1 and TRBJ2-3; the D gene is possibly TRBD2 (6 bases). V dropped 0 bases and J dropped 0 bases, with 13 bases sitting between them. Germline CDR1 reads MGHRA; CDR2 reads YSYEKL. This CDR3 is 17 amino acids long. The CDR3 sequence is CASSQDSYGGSTDTQYF. CDR3 bases: TGCGCCAGCAGCCAAGACAGTTACGGGGGTAGCACAGATACGCAGTATTTT.

V is TRBV4-1 and J is TRBJ2-7; 8 nucleotides align to TRBD1. The germline gives CDR1 MGHRA, CDR2 YSYEKL. The CDR3 runs to 15 residues. V was clipped by 4 bases and J by 3 bases; unmatched bases: 8. The DNA of the CDR3 is TGCGCCAGCAGCCCGTGGGACAGGAGCCACTACGAGCAGTACTTC. Its protein product is CASSPWDRSHYEQYF.

This clone was observed a single time. The chain recombines TRBV7-3 with TRBJ2-1; TRBD1 aligns across 7 bases. This CDR3 is built from 15 residues. Germline V CDR1 and CDR2: SGHTA, FQGTGA. V was clipped by 3 bases and J by 5 bases; unmatched bases: 7. CDR3 DNA: TGTGCCAGCAGCTTCACCGGGACAGAACACAATGAGCAGTTCTTC. As protein: CASSFTGTEHNEQFF.